Listed below are T cell receptor beta chains from one sample, sequenced in a study of a mutant IDH1 vaccine in newly diagnosed glioma. These receptors have no known antigen. Using immunoSEQ multiplex PCR, the repertoire was profiled, and TCRdb retains in-frame clones only, with some absent. The sample lists around 61,000 clones; around 89% were seen once. The sequencing used PBMCs, collected from a glioma patient whose treatment included an IDH1 peptide vaccine. The origin of the receptors is a woman aged 40 to 50 with glioma. The CDR3 runs from the conserved cysteine through the conserved F or W. Each record gives: clone size, V gene, J gene, D gene, CDR3 protein, CDR3 DNA. The D gene is left open where the match is weak. For some rows the clone size is stated as once, few or many, or as a class when expanded; others skip it.

-	TRBV6-5	TRBJ1-4	-	CASSSVTNEKLFF	TGTGCCAGCAGCTCCGTCACTAATGAAAAACTGTTTTTT
-	TRBV7-9	TRBJ1-6	-	CASTSFSPKHLSYNSPLHF	TGTGCCAGCACCTCTTTCTCCCCGAAGCATCTCTCCTATAATTCACCCCTCCACTTT
-	TRBV19	TRBJ2-1	TRBD2	CASSIGRGGNEQFF	TGTGCCAGTAGTATAGGCCGGGGGGGGAATGAGCAGTTCTTC
-	TRBV5-1	TRBJ1-4	TRBD1	CASSQWTGTNEKLFF	TGCGCCAGCAGCCAGTGGACAGGCACGAATGAAAAACTGTTTTTT
-	TRBV5-5	TRBJ2-4	TRBD2	CASSLGLAQNIQYF	TGTGCCAGCAGCTTGGGACTAGCACAAAACATTCAGTACTTC
-	TRBV4-3	TRBJ1-5	TRBD1	CASSQDTGTGSGQPQHF	TGCGCCAGCAGCCAAGATACGGGGACAGGTTCGGGACAGCCCCAGCATTTT
once	TRBV19	TRBJ2-1	TRBD2	CASSRLAGSYNEQFF	TGTGCCAGTAGCCGACTAGCGGGATCCTACAATGAGCAGTTCTTC
-	TRBV6-5	TRBJ1-2	-	CASSYSVGLSGGYTF	TGTGCCAGCAGTTACTCGGTGGGGCTAAGCGGAGGCTACACCTTC
-	TRBV6-5	TRBJ2-7	TRBD2	CASMSGGNYEQYF	TGTGCCAGCATGTCGGGAGGAAACTACGAGCAGTACTTC
-	TRBV4-1	TRBJ1-5	TRBD1	CASSQVRDRGGNQPQHF	TGCGCCAGCAGCCAAGTACGTGACAGGGGTGGCAATCAGCCCCAGCATTTT
few	TRBV29-1	TRBJ1-4	TRBD1	CSASRGGQEQKLFF	TGCAGCGCTAGCCGCGGGGGACAGGAGCAAAAACTGTTTTTT
-	TRBV7-2	TRBJ1-5	TRBD1	CASSLFRTGVYQPQHF	TGTGCCAGCAGCTTATTCCGGACAGGGGTATATCAGCCCCAGCATTTT
-	TRBV6-1	TRBJ2-4	TRBD1	CASSEALTGGTWNIQYF	TGTGCCAGCAGTGAAGCGCTGACAGGGGGCACGTGGAACATTCAGTACTTC
-	TRBV19	TRBJ2-3	-	CASSPRQALSDTQYF	TGTGCCAGTAGTCCTCGCCAGGCGCTGTCAGATACGCAGTATTTT
-	TRBV28	TRBJ2-7	-	CASSLSVSLLGAKQYF	TGTGCCAGCAGTTTATCAGTCTCGCTCCTGGGAGCGAAGCAGTACTTC
-	TRBV6-5	TRBJ2-5	TRBD2	CASSYSRASGQETQYF	TGTGCCAGCAGTTACTCCCGGGCTAGCGGACAAGAGACCCAGTACTTC
-	TRBV6-6	TRBJ2-3	-	CASSYTPYDTQYF	TGTGCCAGCAGTTACACCCCGTACGATACGCAGTATTTT
-	TRBV5-1	TRBJ2-2	TRBD2	CASSWGGRPNTGELFF	TGCGCCAGCAGCTGGGGCGGGAGGCCGAACACCGGGGAGCTGTTTTTT
-	TRBV2	TRBJ1-1	-	CASSEWATEAFF	TGTGCCAGCAGTGAATGGGCCACTGAAGCTTTCTTT
few	TRBV6-5	TRBJ2-1	TRBD2	CASSYAFTSGYNEQFF	TGTGCCAGCAGTTACGCTTTCACTAGCGGCTACAATGAGCAGTTCTTC
-	TRBV4-1	TRBJ1-5	TRBD1	CASSGGGAGGQPQHF	TGCGCCAGCAGCGGGGGGGGTGCAGGGGGACAGCCCCAGCATTTT
-	TRBV25-1	TRBJ2-5	-	CASSEYQTSLETQYF	TGTGCCAGCAGTGAATATCAAACTAGCTTGGAGACCCAGTACTTC
-	TRBV5-1	TRBJ2-7	-	CASSLAAGSTADEQYF	TGCGCCAGCAGCTTGGCCGCAGGGTCTACTGCCGACGAGCAGTACTTC
-	TRBV2	TRBJ1-2	-	CASSETVNYGYTF	TGTGCCAGCAGTGAAACGGTTAACTATGGCTACACCTTC
-	TRBV4-3	TRBJ1-2	-	CAASQGPYGYTF	TGCGCCGCCTCTCAGGGACCTTATGGCTACACCTTC
-	TRBV7-8	TRBJ1-1	-	CASSLNSYRDREAFF	TGTGCCAGCAGCTTAAATAGCTACCGGGACCGTGAAGCTTTCTTT
-	TRBV15	TRBJ2-2	-	CATSSPWRRRTIDTGELFF	TGTGCCACCAGCAGCCCGTGGCGACGGCGGACGATAGACACCGGGGAGCTGTTTTTT
-	TRBV2	TRBJ2-5	TRBD2	CASSDGGRPYQETQYF	TGTGCCAGCAGTGATGGCGGGAGGCCGTACCAAGAGACCCAGTACTTC
-	TRBV9	TRBJ2-3	-	CASSVVGSGTDTQYF	TGTGCCAGCAGCGTAGTTGGCAGCGGCACAGATACGCAGTATTTT
-	TRBV4-1	TRBJ1-5	-	CASSQEMVAYSNQPQHF	TGCGCCAGCAGCCAAGAAATGGTGGCTTATAGCAATCAGCCCCAGCATTTT